These 17 T cell receptor beta chains share one sample of origin, sequenced in a study of T cell responses to AZD1222 COVID-19 vaccine. Clones were read by immunoSEQ multiplex PCR, and TCRdb kept only the in-frame ones, dropping some. The sample holds approximately 140,000 clones, 80% to 90% seen once. Sequences were derived from peripheral blood, sampled on day 0 of AZD1222 vaccination. These receptors were taken from an adult in good health.

This rearrangement joins TRBV2 to TRBJ1-1; 9 nucleotides line up with TRBD1. Germline assignment: CDR1 SNHLY and CDR2 FYNNEI. This CDR3 has 13 residues. The ends lost 6 bases at V and 4 bases at J; junction bases unmatched: 3. DNA for the CDR3: TGTGCCAGCAGGGGGACAGGGAGCACTGAAGCTTTCTTT. It yields the protein CASRGTGSTEAFF. Complete variable domain (other parts from reference TRBV2 and TRBJ1-1): EPEVTQTPSHQVTQMGQEVILRCVPISNHLYFYWYRQILGQKVEFLVSFYNNEISEKSEIFDDQFSVERPDGSNFTLKIRSTKLEDSAMYFCASRGTGSTEAFFGQGTRLTVV.

The J gene is TRBJ2-1, the V gene TRBV6-5; 7 bases line up with TRBD1. V lost 6 bases, J lost 6 bases, and 11 bases stayed unmatched. Germline lookup yields CDR1 MNHEY and CDR2 SVGAGI. The CDR3 loop spans 15 amino acids. The CDR3 sequence is CASRIGQDLLNEQFF. The CDR3, as DNA: TGTGCCAGCAGGATCGGACAGGACCTACTCAATGAGCAGTTCTTC.

The chain combines TRBV7-8 with TRBJ1-1, with TRBD1 as a possible D gene (6 bases). CDR1 SGHVS and CDR2 FQNEAQ come from the germline V gene. CDR3 size: 16 residues. The ends were cut back, 4 bases at V and 1 base at J, with 16 bases in the middle. The CDR3 DNA follows: TGTGCCAGCAGCTGGGAAGGGGGGATACAGAACACTGAAGCTTTCTTT. It codes for CASSWEGGIQNTEAFF.

The rearrangement uses TRBV10-1 and TRBJ1-4; tentative D call: TRBD1 (6 bases). This CDR3 region has 15 residues. V gave up 3 bases and J gave up 10 bases, with 18 bases separating them. In germline, CDR1 is WNHNN, CDR2 SYGVQD (reference sequence). In DNA, the CDR3 is TGCGCCAGCAGTGACGGCAGGGGCGAGAGAGGAAAACTGTTTTTT. It specifies CASSDGRGERGKLFF.

The J gene is TRBJ2-7, the V gene TRBV4-2; D unclear. The CDR3 is 13 amino acids. The V and J ends lost 2 bases and 0 bases respectively, with 5 bases between them. CDR1 is LGHNA and CDR2 is YNFKEQ in the germline V gene. The CDR3 region is CASSQFYSYEQYF. CDR3 sequence (DNA): TGTGCCAGCAGCCAATTCTACTCCTACGAGCAGTACTTC.

This clone has only a few counts. The chain employs TRBV29-1 and TRBJ2-1; maybe TRBD2 (7 bases). With 3 bases removed from V and 7 bases from J, the gap between germline ends came to 13 bases. CDR3 length: 13 residues. Germline loops: CDR1 SQVTM, CDR2 ANQGSEA. The CDR3 DNA reads TGCAGCGTTGATCGGGGGGCTTTAAATGAGCAGTTCTTC. Its protein is CSVDRGALNEQFF.

V is TRBV27 and J is TRBJ2-1; D possibly corresponds to TRBD2 (6 bases). Germline-derived CDR1 and CDR2 are MNHEY and SMNVEV (reference sequence). CDR3 length: 15 residues. Trimming took 2 bases from V and 3 from J, leaving 11 bases between them. As DNA, the CDR3 is TGTGCCAGCAGTTTAGTACTAGCTGACTACAATGAGCAGTTCTTC. This gives the protein CASSLVLADYNEQFF.

The chain recombines TRBV28 with TRBJ1-4, with 9 nucleotides matching TRBD1. The CDR3 is made up of 16 amino acids. The germline V gene encodes CDR1 MDHEN and CDR2 SYDVKM. Losses at the gene ends were 1 base for V and 8 bases for J; bases not matched to a gene: 8. The DNA of the CDR3 is TGTGCCAGCAGTTTATTACAGGGGGCGGTTTCCGAAAAACTGTTTTTT. This codes for CASSLLQGAVSEKLFF.

Concerning this clone itself: A read error is the likely source, as a far larger clone sits one nucleotide away. Other DNA sequences within the sample encode an identical CDR3. V and J are TRBV7-9 and TRBJ2-7; D gene ambiguous. Trimming removed 2 bases at V and 2 bases at J, with 4 bases between. The CDR3 has 12 residues. Per the germline V gene, CDR1 is SEHNR and CDR2 is FQNEAQ (reference sequence). The CDR3 coding sequence is TGTGCCAGCAGCTTACCGACCTACGAGCAGTACTTC. Amino acid sequence: CASSLPTYEQYF.

The chain employs TRBV3-1 (or the pseudogene TRBV3-2) and TRBJ2-7; the match to TRBD2 covers 12 bases. The length of the CDR3 is 16 residues. V lost 6 bases and J lost 1; bases outside the gene matches: 7. Germline CDR1 LGHDT, CDR2 YNNKEL (reference sequence). The CDR3 nucleotides read TGTGCCAGCAGTCACCGGACTAGCGGGATTTCCTACGAGCAGTACTTC. It encodes CASSHRTSGISYEQYF.

This clone showed up just a few times. The sample contains more than one DNA sequence encoding this CDR3. The J gene is TRBJ2-1, the V gene TRBV19; tentatively, D is TRBD1 or TRBD2 (5 bases each). This CDR3 comprises 13 residues. Germline CDR1 LNHDA, CDR2 SQIVND (reference sequence). V shed 1 base and J shed 8 bases, with 9 bases lying between them. CDR3 in amino acids: CASSIGWDDEQFF. As DNA, the CDR3 is TGTGCCAGTAGTATAGGGTGGGACGATGAGCAGTTCTTC. The full variable domain, completed using reference TRBV19 and TRBJ2-1, is DGGITQSPKYLFRKEGQNVTLSCEQNLNHDAMYWYRQDPGQGLRLIYYSQIVNDFQKGDIAEGYSVSREKKESFPLTVTSAQKNPTAFYLCASSIGWDDEQFFGPGTRLTVL.

This clone was counted a few times. V gene TRBV11-3 combines with J gene TRBJ2-7; the match to TRBD2 covers 11 bases. The CDR3 has 19 residues. The trim removed 4 bases at V and 4 bases at J, leaving 18 bases unmatched. CDR1 is SGHNT, CDR2 YENEEA, per germline. CDR3 protein: CASSSRRVAGGQVRYEQYF. In DNA form, the CDR3 reads TGTGCCAGCAGCTCTCGGCGGGTAGCGGGAGGGCAGGTTAGGTACGAGCAGTACTTC.

J is TRBJ2-5 and V is TRBV7-2; the D is unclear. Trimming stripped 5 bases from V and 3 bases from J, with 10 bases between. This CDR3 has 13 amino acids. Germline loops: CDR1 SGHTA, CDR2 FQGNSA. The chain's CDR3 is CASSIRREETQYF. CDR3 sequence (DNA): TGTGCCAGCAGCATTAGACGAGAAGAGACCCAGTACTTC.

The chain is built from TRBV19 and TRBJ1-1; 8 nucleotides match TRBD1. The CDR3 is 14 residues long. Germline values: CDR1 LNHDA, CDR2 SQIVND (reference sequence). Trimming at V came to 10 bases and at J to 0 bases, leaving 7 bases not matched to a gene. The CDR3 nucleotides are TGTGCCATTCGGACAGGGTATATGAACACTGAAGCTTTCTTT. Translating it yields CAIRTGYMNTEAFF.

The V gene is TRBV7-2, the J gene TRBJ2-7; D perhaps matches TRBD2 (5 bases). The CDR3 has 16 amino acids. V lost 2 bases and J lost 2, with 16 bases in between. CDR1 and CDR2 from the germline V gene are SGHTA and FQGNSA. CDR3 in amino acids: CASSLPARGLAYEQYF. In DNA, the CDR3 is TGTGCCAGCAGCTTACCGGCCCGCGGGTTGGCCTACGAGCAGTACTTC.

In this sample, this clone turned up once. The chain recombines TRBV7-9 with TRBJ1-4; 7 nucleotides match TRBD1. V was clipped by 1 base and J by 5 bases; unmatched bases: 10. Germline V gene sequence: CDR1 SEHNR, CDR2 FQNEAQ (reference sequence). This CDR3 is built from 17 residues. The CDR3 DNA is TGTGCCAGCAGCTTAGGAAGTGTTGGCAGGGGGAATGAAAAACTGTTTTTT. Its protein product is CASSLGSVGRGNEKLFF.

This chain joins TRBV5-1 and TRBJ1-6, with TRBD1 as a possible D gene (6 bases). V lost 5 bases to trimming and J lost 6 bases, with 15 bases between them. CDR3 length: 15 residues. Germline CDR1 SGHRS, CDR2 YFSETQ. CDR3 region: CASRGPRGANSPLHF. CDR3 sequence (DNA): TGCGCCAGCAGGGGGCCCCGGGGGGCTAATTCACCCCTCCACTTT.